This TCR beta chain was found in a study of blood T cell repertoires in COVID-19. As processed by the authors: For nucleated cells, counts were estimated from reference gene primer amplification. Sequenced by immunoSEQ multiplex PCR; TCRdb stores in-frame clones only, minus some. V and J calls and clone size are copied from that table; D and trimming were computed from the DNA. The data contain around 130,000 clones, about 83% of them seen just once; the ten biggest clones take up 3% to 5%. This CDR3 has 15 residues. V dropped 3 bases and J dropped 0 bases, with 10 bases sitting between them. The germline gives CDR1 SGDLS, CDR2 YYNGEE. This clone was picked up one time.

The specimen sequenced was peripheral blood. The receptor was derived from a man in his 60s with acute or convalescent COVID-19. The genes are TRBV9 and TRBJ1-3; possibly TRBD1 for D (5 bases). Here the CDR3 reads CASSAAGGSGNTIYF. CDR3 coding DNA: TGTGCCAGCAGCGCGGCGGGGGGCTCTGGAAACACCATATATTTT. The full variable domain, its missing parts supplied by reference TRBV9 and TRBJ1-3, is DSGVTQTPKHLITATGQRVTLRCSPRSGDLSVYWYQQSLDQGLQFLIQYYNGEERAKGNILERFSAQQFPDLHSELNLSSLELGDSALYFCASSAAGGSGNTIYFGEGSWLTVV.